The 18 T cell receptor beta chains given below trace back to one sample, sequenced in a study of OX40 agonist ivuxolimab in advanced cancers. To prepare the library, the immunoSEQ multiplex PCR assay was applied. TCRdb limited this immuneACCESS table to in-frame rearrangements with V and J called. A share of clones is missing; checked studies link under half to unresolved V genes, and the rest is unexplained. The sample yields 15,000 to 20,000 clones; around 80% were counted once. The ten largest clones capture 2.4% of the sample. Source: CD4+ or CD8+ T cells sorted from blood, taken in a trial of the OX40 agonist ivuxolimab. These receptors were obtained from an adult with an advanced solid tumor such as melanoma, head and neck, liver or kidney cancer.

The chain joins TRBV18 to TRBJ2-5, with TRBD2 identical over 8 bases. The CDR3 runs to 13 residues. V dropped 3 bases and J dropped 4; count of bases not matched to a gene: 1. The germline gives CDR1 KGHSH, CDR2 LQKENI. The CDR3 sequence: CASSPGLVETQYF. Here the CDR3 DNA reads TGTGCCAGCTCACCGGGACTAGTAGAGACCCAGTACTTC. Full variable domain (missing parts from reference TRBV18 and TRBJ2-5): NAGVMQNPRHLVRRRGQEARLRCSPMKGHSHVYWYRQLPEEGLKFMVYLQKENIIDESGMPKERFSAEFPKEGPSILRIQQVVRGDSAAYFCASSPGLVETQYFGPGTRLLVL.

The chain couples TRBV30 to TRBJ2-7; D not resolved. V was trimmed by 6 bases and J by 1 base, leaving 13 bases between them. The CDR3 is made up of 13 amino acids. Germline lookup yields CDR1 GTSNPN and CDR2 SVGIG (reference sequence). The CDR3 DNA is TGTGCCTGCCGCGGCTACCCGTCCTACGAGCAGTACTTC. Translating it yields CACRGYPSYEQYF. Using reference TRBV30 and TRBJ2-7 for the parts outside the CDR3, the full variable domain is SQTIHQWPATLVQPVGSPLSLECTVEGTSNPNLYWYRQAAGRGLQLLFYSVGIGQISSEVPQNLSASRPQDRQFILSSKKLLLSDSGFYLCACRGYPSYEQYFGPGTRLTVT.

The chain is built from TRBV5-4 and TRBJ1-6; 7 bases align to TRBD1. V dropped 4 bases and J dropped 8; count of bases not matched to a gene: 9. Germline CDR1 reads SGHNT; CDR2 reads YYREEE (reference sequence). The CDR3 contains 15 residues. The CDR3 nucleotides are TGTGCCAGCAGCAAACTACAGGGGTCCGATTCACCCCTCCACTTT. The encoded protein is CASSKLQGSDSPLHF.

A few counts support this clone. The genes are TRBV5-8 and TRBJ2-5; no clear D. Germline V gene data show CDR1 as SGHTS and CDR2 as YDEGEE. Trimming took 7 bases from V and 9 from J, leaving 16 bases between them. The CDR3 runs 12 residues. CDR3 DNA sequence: TGTGCCAGCCGCCGGGCTGGTGCACCCCAGTACTTC. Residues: CASRRAGAPQYF.

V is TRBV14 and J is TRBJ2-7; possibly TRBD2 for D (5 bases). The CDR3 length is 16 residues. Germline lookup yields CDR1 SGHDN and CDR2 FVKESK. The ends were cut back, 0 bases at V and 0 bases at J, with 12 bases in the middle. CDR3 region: CASSQESVASSYEQYF. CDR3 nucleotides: TGTGCCAGCAGCCAAGAATCGGTAGCGAGCTCCTACGAGCAGTACTTC.

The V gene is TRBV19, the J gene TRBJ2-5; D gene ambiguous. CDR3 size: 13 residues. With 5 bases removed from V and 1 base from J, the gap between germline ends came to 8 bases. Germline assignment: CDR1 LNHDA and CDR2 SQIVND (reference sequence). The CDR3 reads CASSLTAQETQYF. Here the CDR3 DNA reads TGTGCCAGTAGTCTTACAGCCCAAGAGACCCAGTACTTC.

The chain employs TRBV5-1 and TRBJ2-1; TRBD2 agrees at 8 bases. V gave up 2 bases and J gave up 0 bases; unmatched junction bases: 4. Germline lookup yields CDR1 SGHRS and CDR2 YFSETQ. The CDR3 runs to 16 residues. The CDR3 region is CASSLIAGNSYNEQFF. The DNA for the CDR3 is TGCGCCAGCAGCTTAATAGCGGGAAACTCCTACAATGAGCAGTTCTTC.

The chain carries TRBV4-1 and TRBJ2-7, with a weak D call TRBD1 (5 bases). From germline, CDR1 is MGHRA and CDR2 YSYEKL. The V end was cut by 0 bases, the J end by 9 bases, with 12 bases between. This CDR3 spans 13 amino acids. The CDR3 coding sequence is TGCGCCAGCAGCCAAGATAAGGGGTTCATGCAGTACTTC. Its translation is CASSQDKGFMQYF.

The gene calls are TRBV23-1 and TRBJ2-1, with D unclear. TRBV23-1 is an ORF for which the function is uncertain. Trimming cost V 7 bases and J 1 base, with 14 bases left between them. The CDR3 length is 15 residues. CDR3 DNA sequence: TGCGCCAGCATTATAGGGAATAGGTCCTACAATGAGCAGTTCTTC. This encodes CASIIGNRSYNEQFF.

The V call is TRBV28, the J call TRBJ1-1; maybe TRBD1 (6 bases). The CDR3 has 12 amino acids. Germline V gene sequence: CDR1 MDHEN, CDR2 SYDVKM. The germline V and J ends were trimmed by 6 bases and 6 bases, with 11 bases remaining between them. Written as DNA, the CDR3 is TGTGCCAGCAGCACAGGGTACCCTGAAGCTTTCTTT. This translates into CASSTGYPEAFF.

Here the CDR3 DNA reads TGTGCCAGCAGTTTTATCCGGGACCCCGGTGGGGAGCAGTACTTC. Amino acid sequence: CASSFIRDPGGEQYF. The chain combines TRBV27 with TRBJ2-7, with D perhaps TRBD1 or TRBD2 (5 bases each). Germline CDR1 is MNHEY and CDR2 is SMNVEV (reference sequence). V was clipped by 3 bases and J by 7 bases, with 19 bases between them. CDR3 length equals 15 residues.

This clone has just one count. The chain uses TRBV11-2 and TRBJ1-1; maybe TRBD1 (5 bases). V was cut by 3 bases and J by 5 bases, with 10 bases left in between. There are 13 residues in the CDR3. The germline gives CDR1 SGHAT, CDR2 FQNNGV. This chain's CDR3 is CASSLAGDTEAFF. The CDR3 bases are TGTGCCAGCAGCTTGGCGGGGGATACTGAAGCTTTCTTT.

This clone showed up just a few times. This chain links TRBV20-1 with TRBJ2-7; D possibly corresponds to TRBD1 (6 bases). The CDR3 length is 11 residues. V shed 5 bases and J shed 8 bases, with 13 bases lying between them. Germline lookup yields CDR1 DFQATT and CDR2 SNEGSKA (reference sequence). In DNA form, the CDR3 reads TGCAGTGCTTCCAGGGGCGGTAAGCAGTACTTC. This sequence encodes CSASRGGKQYF.

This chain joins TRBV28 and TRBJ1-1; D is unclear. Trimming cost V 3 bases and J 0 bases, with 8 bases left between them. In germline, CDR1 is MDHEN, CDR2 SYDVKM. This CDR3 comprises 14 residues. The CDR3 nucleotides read TGTGCCAGCAGTTTCGGCAACATGAACACTGAAGCTTTCTTT. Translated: CASSFGNMNTEAFF.

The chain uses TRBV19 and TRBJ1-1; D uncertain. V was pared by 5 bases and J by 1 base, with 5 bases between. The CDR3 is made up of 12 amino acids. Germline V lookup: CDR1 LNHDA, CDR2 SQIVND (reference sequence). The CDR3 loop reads CASSQWNTEAFF. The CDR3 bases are TGTGCCAGTAGTCAGTGGAACACTGAAGCTTTCTTT.

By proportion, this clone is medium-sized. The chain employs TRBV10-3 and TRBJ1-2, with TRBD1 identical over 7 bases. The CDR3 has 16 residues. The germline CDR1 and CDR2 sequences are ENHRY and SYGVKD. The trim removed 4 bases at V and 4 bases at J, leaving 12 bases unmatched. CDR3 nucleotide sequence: TGTGCCATCAGTGGCCCTCCTACAGGGGTGGGCTATGGCTACACCTTC. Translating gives CAISGPPTGVGYGYTF.

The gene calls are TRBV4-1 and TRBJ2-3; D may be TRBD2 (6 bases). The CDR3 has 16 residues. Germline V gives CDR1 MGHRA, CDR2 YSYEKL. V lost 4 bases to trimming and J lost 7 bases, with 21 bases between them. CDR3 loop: CASSPVGSGSAYTQYF. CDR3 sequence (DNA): TGCGCCAGCAGCCCTGTGGGTAGCGGCTCTGCATATACGCAGTATTTT.

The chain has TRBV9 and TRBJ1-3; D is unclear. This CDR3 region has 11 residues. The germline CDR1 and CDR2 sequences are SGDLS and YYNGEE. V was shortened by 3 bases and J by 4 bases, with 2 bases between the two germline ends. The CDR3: CASSEGNTIYF. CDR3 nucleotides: TGTGCCAGCAGCGAAGGAAACACCATATATTTT. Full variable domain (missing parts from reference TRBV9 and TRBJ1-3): DSGVTQTPKHLITATGQRVTLRCSPRSGDLSVYWYQQSLDQGLQFLIQYYNGEERAKGNILERFSAQQFPDLHSELNLSSLELGDSALYFCASSEGNTIYFGEGSWLTVV.